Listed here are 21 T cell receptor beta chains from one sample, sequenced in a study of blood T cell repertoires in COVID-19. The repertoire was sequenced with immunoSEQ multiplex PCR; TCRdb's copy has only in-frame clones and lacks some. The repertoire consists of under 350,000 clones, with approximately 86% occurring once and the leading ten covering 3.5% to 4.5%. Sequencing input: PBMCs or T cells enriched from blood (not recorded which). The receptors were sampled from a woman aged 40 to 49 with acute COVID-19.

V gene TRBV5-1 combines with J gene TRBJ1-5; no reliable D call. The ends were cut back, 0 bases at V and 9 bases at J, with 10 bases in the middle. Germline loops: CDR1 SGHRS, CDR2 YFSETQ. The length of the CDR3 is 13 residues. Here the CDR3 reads CASSLDYLMPQHF. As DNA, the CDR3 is TGCGCCAGCAGCTTGGACTACCTTATGCCCCAGCATTTT.

In nucleotides, the CDR3 is TGTGCCAGCAGGGCAGGGGTGGGTCAGCCCCAGCATTTT. As protein: CASRAGVGQPQHF. The chain couples TRBV2 to TRBJ1-5; TRBD1 might be the D (6 bases). Trimming cost V 6 bases and J 6 bases, with 12 bases left between them. The CDR3 has 13 residues. CDR1 is SNHLY, CDR2 FYNNEI, per germline.

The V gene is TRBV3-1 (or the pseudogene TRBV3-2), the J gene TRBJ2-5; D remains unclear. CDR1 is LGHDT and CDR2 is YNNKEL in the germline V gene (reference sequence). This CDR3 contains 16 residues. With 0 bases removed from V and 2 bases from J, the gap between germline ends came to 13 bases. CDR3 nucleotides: TGTGCCAGCAGCCAAGATGGCACTAACACTCAAGAGACCCAGTACTTC. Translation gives CASSQDGTNTQETQYF.

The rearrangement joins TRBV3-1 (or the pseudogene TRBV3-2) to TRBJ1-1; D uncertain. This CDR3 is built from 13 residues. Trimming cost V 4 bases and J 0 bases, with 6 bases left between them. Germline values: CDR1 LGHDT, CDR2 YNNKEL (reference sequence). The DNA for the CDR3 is TGTGCCAGCAGCCCCCACATGAACACTGAAGCTTTCTTT. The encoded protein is CASSPHMNTEAFF.

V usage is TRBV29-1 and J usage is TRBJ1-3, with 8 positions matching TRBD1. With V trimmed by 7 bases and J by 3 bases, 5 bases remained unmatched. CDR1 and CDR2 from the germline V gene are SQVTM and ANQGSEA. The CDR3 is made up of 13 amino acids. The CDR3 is CSGDDRGGNTIYF. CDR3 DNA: TGCAGCGGGGATGACAGGGGTGGAAACACCATATATTTT.

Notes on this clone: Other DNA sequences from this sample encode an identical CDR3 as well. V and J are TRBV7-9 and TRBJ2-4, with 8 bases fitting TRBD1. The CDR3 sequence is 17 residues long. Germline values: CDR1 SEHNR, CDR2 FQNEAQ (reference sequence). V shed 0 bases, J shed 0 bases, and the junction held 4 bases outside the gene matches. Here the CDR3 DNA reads TGTGCCAGCAGCTTAGCCGGACAGGGTACAGCCAAAAACATTCAGTACTTC. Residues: CASSLAGQGTAKNIQYF.

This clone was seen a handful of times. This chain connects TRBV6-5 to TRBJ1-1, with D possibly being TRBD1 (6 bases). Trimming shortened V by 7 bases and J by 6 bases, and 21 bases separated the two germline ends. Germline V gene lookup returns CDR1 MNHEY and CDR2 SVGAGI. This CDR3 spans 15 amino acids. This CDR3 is CASTHSDRLSSEAFF. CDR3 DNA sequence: TGTGCCAGCACTCATTCCGACAGGCTCTCCTCTGAAGCTTTCTTT.

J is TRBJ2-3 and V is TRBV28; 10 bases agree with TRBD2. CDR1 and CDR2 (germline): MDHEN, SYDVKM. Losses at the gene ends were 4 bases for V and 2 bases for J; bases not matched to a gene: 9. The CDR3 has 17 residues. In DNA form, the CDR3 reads TGTGCCAGCAGTTCCCACCTAGCGGGAGCCCCCACAGATACGCAGTATTTT. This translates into CASSSHLAGAPTDTQYF.

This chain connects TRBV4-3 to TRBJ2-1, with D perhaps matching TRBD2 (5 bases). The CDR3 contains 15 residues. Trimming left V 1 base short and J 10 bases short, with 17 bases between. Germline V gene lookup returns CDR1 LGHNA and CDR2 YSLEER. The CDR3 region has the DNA TGCGCCAGCAGCCAAGGGGGTGGACTCCCCTTGGAGCAGTTCTTC. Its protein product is CASSQGGGLPLEQFF.

CDR3 amino acids: CASFTGGSSGNTIYF. CDR3 sequence (DNA): TGTGCCAGTTTTACAGGGGGCTCGTCTGGAAACACCATATATTTT. The V and J genes are TRBV28 and TRBJ1-3; the match to TRBD1 covers 9 bases. CDR1 is MDHEN and CDR2 is SYDVKM in the germline V gene. J lost 1 base, V lost 9 bases, and 7 bases had no gene match. The CDR3 totals 15 residues.

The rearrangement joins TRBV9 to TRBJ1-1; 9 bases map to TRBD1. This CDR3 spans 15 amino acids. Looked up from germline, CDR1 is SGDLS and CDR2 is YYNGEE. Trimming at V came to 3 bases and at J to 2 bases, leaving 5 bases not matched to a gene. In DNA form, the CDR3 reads TGTGCCAGCAGCGGATTACAGGGGGCAAACACTGAAGCTTTCTTT. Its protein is CASSGLQGANTEAFF.

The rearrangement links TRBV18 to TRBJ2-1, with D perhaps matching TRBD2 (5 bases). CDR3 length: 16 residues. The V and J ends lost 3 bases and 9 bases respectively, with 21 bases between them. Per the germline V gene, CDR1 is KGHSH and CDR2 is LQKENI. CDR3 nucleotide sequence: TGTGCCAGCTCACCTTCCAAAGCCGGGGTAGGCGCTGAGCAGTTCTTC. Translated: CASSPSKAGVGAEQFF.

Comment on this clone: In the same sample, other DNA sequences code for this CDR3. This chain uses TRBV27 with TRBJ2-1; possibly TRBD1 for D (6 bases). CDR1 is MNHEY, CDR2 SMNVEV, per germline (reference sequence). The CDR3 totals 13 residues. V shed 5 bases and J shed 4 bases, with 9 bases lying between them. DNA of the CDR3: TGTGCCAGCAGTCCACAGGGATACAATGAGCAGTTCTTC. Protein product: CASSPQGYNEQFF.

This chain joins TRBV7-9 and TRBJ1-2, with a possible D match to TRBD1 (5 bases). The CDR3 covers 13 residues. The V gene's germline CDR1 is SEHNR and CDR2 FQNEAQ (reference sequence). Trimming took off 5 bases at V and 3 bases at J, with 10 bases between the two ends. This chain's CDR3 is CASSRDLDYGYTF. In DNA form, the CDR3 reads TGTGCCAGCAGCCGGGACTTGGACTATGGCTACACCTTC.

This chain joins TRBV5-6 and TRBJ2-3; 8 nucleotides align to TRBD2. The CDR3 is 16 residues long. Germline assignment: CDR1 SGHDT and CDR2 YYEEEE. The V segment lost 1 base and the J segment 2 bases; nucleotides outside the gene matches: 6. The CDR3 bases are TGTGCCAGCAGCTTGACTAGCGGCGTTATCACAGATACGCAGTATTTT. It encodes CASSLTSGVITDTQYF.

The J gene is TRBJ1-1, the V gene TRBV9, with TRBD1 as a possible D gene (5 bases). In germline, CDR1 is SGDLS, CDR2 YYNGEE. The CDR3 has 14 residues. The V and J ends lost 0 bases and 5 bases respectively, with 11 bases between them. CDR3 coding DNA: TGTGCCAGCAGCGTAGCAGGGATGGGAACTGAAGCTTTCTTT. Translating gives CASSVAGMGTEAFF. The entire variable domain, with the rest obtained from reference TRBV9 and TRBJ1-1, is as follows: DSGVTQTPKHLITATGQRVTLRCSPRSGDLSVYWYQQSLDQGLQFLIQYYNGEERAKGNILERFSAQQFPDLHSELNLSSLELGDSALYFCASSVAGMGTEAFFGQGTRLTVV.

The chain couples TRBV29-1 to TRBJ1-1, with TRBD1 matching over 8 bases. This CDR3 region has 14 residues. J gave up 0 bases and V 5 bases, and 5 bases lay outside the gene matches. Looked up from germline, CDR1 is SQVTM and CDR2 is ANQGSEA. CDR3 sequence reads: CSVRDRSLNTEAFF. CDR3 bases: TGCAGCGTTCGGGACAGGTCACTGAACACTGAAGCTTTCTTT.

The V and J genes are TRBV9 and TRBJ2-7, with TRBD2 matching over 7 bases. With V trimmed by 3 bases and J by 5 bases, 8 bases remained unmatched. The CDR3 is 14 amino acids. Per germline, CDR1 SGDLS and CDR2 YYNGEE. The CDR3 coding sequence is TGTGCCAGCAGCGCGTACGGGACTATTGACGAGCAGTACTTC. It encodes CASSAYGTIDEQYF.

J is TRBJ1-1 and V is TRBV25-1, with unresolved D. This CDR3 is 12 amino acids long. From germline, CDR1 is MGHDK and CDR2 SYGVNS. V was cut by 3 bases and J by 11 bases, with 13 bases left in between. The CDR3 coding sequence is TGTGCCAGCAGTGATAGCCTGCGGGAGGCTTTCTTT. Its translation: CASSDSLREAFF.

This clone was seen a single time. CDR3 DNA sequence: TGCAGTGCTAGTGACGCAGGGGATTCACCCCTCCACTTT. This sequence encodes CSASDAGDSPLHF. The chain employs TRBV20-1 and TRBJ1-6, with a weak D call TRBD1 (6 bases). V shed 3 bases and J shed 8 bases, with 11 bases lying between them. The CDR3 is 13 amino acids. Germline values: CDR1 DFQATT, CDR2 SNEGSKA (reference sequence).

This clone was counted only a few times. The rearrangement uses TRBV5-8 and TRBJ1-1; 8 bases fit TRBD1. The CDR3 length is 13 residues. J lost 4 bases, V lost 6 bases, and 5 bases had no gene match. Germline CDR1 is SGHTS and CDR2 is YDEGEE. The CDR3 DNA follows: TGTGCCAGCAAAGACAGGGGAATCACTGAAGCTTTCTTT. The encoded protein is CASKDRGITEAFF.